This is a list of T cell receptor beta chains from one sample in a study of cytomegalovirus exposure and HLA in healthy donors. Some clones are missing from TCRdb's copy, which holds only in-frame ones; the method was immunoSEQ multiplex PCR. The profile shows roughly 300,000 clones, roughly 85% of them singletons. The sequencing sample was made of PBMCs. These receptor sequences come from a young woman in good health and CMV-seronegative. The CDR3 runs from the conserved cysteine through the conserved F or W. A D gene is named only where the DNA matches it firmly. Clone size is not always given. Where it is, it says once, few, many or a class for expanded clones.

D: NA; V: TRBV4-1; J: TRBJ2-7; size: NA; CDR3: CASSQVGSGYYEQYF; DNA: TGCGCCAGCAGCCAAGTGGGTAGCGGTTACTACGAGCAGTACTTC
D: NA; V: TRBV28; J: TRBJ2-7; size: NA; CDR3: CVTAPYRDEQYF; DNA: TGTGTGACCGCCCCTTACAGGGACGAGCAGTACTTC
D: TRBD1; V: TRBV27; J: TRBJ2-5; size: NA; CDR3: CASSPQGVSAQYF; DNA: TGTGCCAGCAGTCCACAGGGGGTCTCGGCCCAGTACTTC
D: TRBD1; V: TRBV7-8; J: TRBJ1-2; size: NA; CDR3: CASSGSGGLGGYTF; DNA: TGTGCCAGCAGCGGATCAGGGGGCTTGGGTGGCTACACCTTC
D: TRBD1; V: TRBV2; J: TRBJ2-1; size: NA; CDR3: CASNVGQGTYNEQFF; DNA: TGTGCCAGCAACGTTGGACAGGGAACCTACAATGAGCAGTTCTTC
D: TRBD1; V: TRBV25-1; J: TRBJ1-2; size: NA; CDR3: CASSELGQGPNYGYTF; DNA: TGTGCCAGCAGTGAATTAGGACAGGGGCCCAACTATGGCTACACCTTC
D: NA; V: TRBV5-6; J: TRBJ2-7; size: NA; CDR3: CASSLGLGEQYF; DNA: TGTGCCAGCAGCTTGGGACTCGGCGAGCAGTACTTC
D: TRBD2; V: TRBV7-2; J: TRBJ2-7; size: NA; CDR3: CASSPKDSGRARGEQYF; DNA: TGTGCCAGCAGCCCCAAAGATAGCGGGAGGGCAAGGGGAGAGCAGTACTTC
D: NA; V: TRBV6-1; J: TRBJ2-1; size: NA; CDR3: CASSFPRVQYNEQFF; DNA: TGTGCCAGCAGTTTCCCGCGGGTCCAGTACAATGAGCAGTTCTTC
D: TRBD2; V: TRBV10-3; J: TRBJ2-3; size: NA; CDR3: CAISELREGPDTQYF; DNA: TGTGCCATCAGTGAGTTGCGGGAGGGCCCCGATACGCAGTATTTT
D: TRBD2; V: TRBV7-3; J: TRBJ2-1; size: once; CDR3: CASSSLAGEQFF; DNA: TGTGCCAGCAGCTCACTAGCGGGTGAGCAGTTCTTC
D: NA; V: TRBV7-2; J: TRBJ1-2; size: once; CDR3: CASSPQGPGGYTF; DNA: TGTGCCAGCAGCCCTCAGGGGCCCGGTGGCTACACCTTC
D: NA; V: TRBV6-6; J: TRBJ1-5; size: NA; CDR3: CASSGPGGGNQPQHF; DNA: TGTGCCAGCAGCGGACCTGGGGGGGGGAATCAGCCCCAGCATTTT
D: NA; V: TRBV9; J: TRBJ1-1; size: once; CDR3: CASSAQVGTEAFF; DNA: TGTGCCAGCAGCGCTCAGGTAGGAACTGAAGCTTTCTTT
D: NA; V: TRBV28; J: TRBJ2-7; size: few; CDR3: CASSPPAYEQYF; DNA: TGTGCCAGCAGTCCCCCTGCCTACGAGCAGTACTTC
D: NA; V: TRBV10-3; J: TRBJ2-3; size: NA; CDR3: CAISEQEGLGDTQYF; DNA: TGTGCCATCAGTGAGCAGGAGGGCCTAGGAGATACGCAGTATTTT
D: NA; V: TRBV9; J: TRBJ2-7; size: NA; CDR3: CASSVGDSYYEQYF; DNA: TGTGCCAGCAGCGTGGGAGACTCGTACTACGAGCAGTACTTC
D: TRBD2; V: TRBV4-3; J: TRBJ2-4; size: NA; CDR3: CASSQDRAGVAKNIQYF; DNA: TGCGCCAGCAGCCAAGATCGAGCGGGAGTTGCCAAAAACATTCAGTACTTC
D: NA; V: TRBV5-1; J: TRBJ1-4; size: NA; CDR3: CASSLGTTDDEKLFF; DNA: TGCGCCAGCAGCCTTGGGACAACCGATGATGAAAAACTGTTTTTT
D: NA; V: TRBV14; J: TRBJ1-4; size: NA; CDR3: CASSRGQNEKLFF; DNA: TGTGCCAGCAGCCGGGGGCAGAATGAAAAACTGTTTTTT
D: TRBD2; V: TRBV11-3; J: TRBJ2-1; size: NA; CDR3: CASSSSSGEPYNEQFF; DNA: TGTGCCAGCAGCTCCTCTAGCGGAGAGCCCTACAATGAGCAGTTCTTC
D: NA; V: TRBV4-3; J: TRBJ1-5; size: NA; CDR3: CASSQDLRGNQPQHF; DNA: TGCGCCAGCAGCCAAGATCTTAGGGGTAATCAGCCCCAGCATTTT
D: NA; V: TRBV5-1; J: TRBJ2-1; size: once; CDR3: CASSLVDSERFF; DNA: TGCGCCAGCAGCTTGGTGGACTCCGAGCGGTTCTTC
D: TRBD1; V: TRBV14; J: TRBJ2-2; size: NA; CDR3: CASSPDRKLTGELFF; DNA: TGTGCCAGCAGCCCGGACAGGAAACTCACCGGGGAGCTGTTTTTT
D: TRBD1; V: TRBV11-2; J: TRBJ1-1; size: NA; CDR3: CASSLGGGQGADTEAFF; DNA: TGTGCCAGCAGCTTAGGCGGGGGACAGGGGGCTGACACTGAAGCTTTCTTT
D: TRBD2; V: TRBV7-8; J: TRBJ2-7; size: few; CDR3: CASSLAGTSNYEQYF; DNA: TGTGCCAGCAGCTTAGCTGGGACTAGCAACTACGAGCAGTACTTC
D: TRBD2; V: TRBV7-3; J: TRBJ2-7; size: NA; CDR3: CASSPSAGGAYEQYF; DNA: TGTGCCAGCAGCCCCTCAGCGGGGGGCGCCTACGAGCAGTACTTC
D: NA; V: TRBV2; J: TRBJ2-1; size: few; CDR3: CASSDFGEQFF; DNA: TGTGCCAGCAGTGATTTCGGGGAGCAGTTCTTC
D: TRBD1; V: TRBV5-1; J: TRBJ2-2; size: few; CDR3: CASSLRTGGNTGELFF; DNA: TGCGCCAGCAGCTTAAGGACAGGGGGGAACACCGGGGAGCTGTTTTTT
D: TRBD2; V: TRBV6-5; J: TRBJ2-7; size: few; CDR3: CASSYREGDYEQYF; DNA: TGTGCCAGCAGTTATCGGGAGGGAGACTACGAGCAGTACTTC
D: NA; V: TRBV12-5; J: TRBJ2-4; size: NA; CDR3: CASGLQGSDKNIQYF; DNA: TGTGCTAGTGGTTTGCAGGGGTCTGACAAAAACATTCAGTACTTC
D: NA; V: TRBV9; J: TRBJ2-7; size: NA; CDR3: CASSPIPPDYDRYSYEQYF; DNA: TGTGCCAGCAGCCCCATTCCTCCGGATTACGACAGATACTCCTACGAGCAGTACTTC
D: TRBD2; V: TRBV7-2; J: TRBJ2-3; size: once; CDR3: CASSLSVLAGVVTQYF; DNA: TGTGCCAGCAGTCTTAGTGTACTAGCGGGAGTGGTTACGCAGTATTTT
D: NA; V: TRBV7-9; J: TRBJ1-4; size: NA; CDR3: CASSLREKLFF; DNA: TGTGCCAGCAGCTTACGTGAAAAACTGTTTTTT
D: NA; V: TRBV10-2; J: TRBJ1-2; size: NA; CDR3: CASSEPGRGSGYTF; DNA: TGCGCCAGCAGTGAGCCGGGGAGGGGTTCCGGCTACACCTTC
D: TRBD1; V: TRBV4-1; J: TRBJ1-5; size: NA; CDR3: CASSQAGTGTNQPQHF; DNA: TGCGCCAGCAGCCAAGCCGGGACAGGGACCAATCAGCCCCAGCATTTT
D: TRBD2; V: TRBV18; J: TRBJ2-1; size: NA; CDR3: CASSPPVAGGDDNEQFF; DNA: TGTGCCAGCTCACCACCGGTTGCGGGAGGGGACGACAATGAGCAGTTCTTC
D: NA; V: TRBV9; J: TRBJ1-3; size: once; CDR3: CASSVDRGSGNTIYF; DNA: TGTGCCAGCAGCGTAGACCGGGGCTCTGGAAACACCATATATTTT
D: NA; V: TRBV29-1; J: TRBJ2-7; size: NA; CDR3: CSAVEGAIGYEQYF; DNA: TGCAGCGCCGTTGAGGGTGCAATCGGGTACGAGCAGTACTTC
D: TRBD1; V: TRBV19; J: TRBJ1-2; size: NA; CDR3: CASSKGGALYGYTF; DNA: TGTGCCAGTAGTAAAGGGGGCGCGCTCTATGGCTACACCTTC
D: NA; V: TRBV7-2; J: TRBJ2-7; size: NA; CDR3: CASRHDRYEQYF; DNA: TGTGCCAGCAGACATGACAGATACGAGCAGTACTTC
D: NA; V: TRBV7-6; J: TRBJ2-5; size: NA; CDR3: CASSLGRQETQYF; DNA: TGTGCCAGCAGCTTAGGGAGACAAGAGACCCAGTACTTC
D: NA; V: TRBV9; J: TRBJ2-2; size: few; CDR3: CASSVAAGELFF; DNA: TGTGCCAGCAGCGTAGCTGCCGGGGAGCTGTTTTTT
D: TRBD2; V: TRBV9; J: TRBJ2-3; size: NA; CDR3: CASSARAGERTDTQYF; DNA: TGTGCCAGCAGCGCCCGAGCGGGAGAGCGCACAGATACGCAGTATTTT
D: NA; V: TRBV9; J: TRBJ1-2; size: NA; CDR3: CASSTVASNYGYTF; DNA: TGTGCCAGCAGCACCGTGGCCTCTAACTATGGCTACACCTTC
D: NA; V: TRBV5-1; J: TRBJ2-2; size: NA; CDR3: CASSLSGAPAGELFF; DNA: TGCGCCAGCAGCTTGTCAGGGGCTCCCGCCGGGGAGCTGTTTTTT
D: TRBD1; V: TRBV19; J: TRBJ2-7; size: NA; CDR3: CAISGQGGGEQYF; DNA: TGTGCCATCTCTGGACAGGGGGGCGGCGAGCAGTACTTC
D: TRBD2; V: TRBV27; J: TRBJ2-7; size: NA; CDR3: CASRPSGGYEQYF; DNA: TGTGCCAGCAGGCCTAGCGGGGGCTACGAGCAGTACTTC
D: TRBD2; V: TRBV27; J: TRBJ2-7; size: NA; CDR3: CASSPGGAEQYF; DNA: TGTGCCAGCAGCCCCGGGGGGGCCGAGCAGTACTTC
D: NA; V: TRBV15; J: TRBJ2-7; size: NA; CDR3: CATSRGGGSSYEQYF; DNA: TGTGCCACCAGCAGAGGAGGAGGGAGCTCCTACGAGCAGTACTTC